This T cell receptor beta chain came from a study of CXCR3-negative and CXCR3-positive naive CD8 T cells. The authors prepared UMI-labeled TRB cDNA libraries by 5' RACE. One entry per CDR3 protein, without DNA, is what TCRdb gives after re-calling the 5' RACE reads. The sample has about 110,000 distinct CDR3 sequences; the top ten hold roughly 0.4%. CD45RO-CCR7+CD27+CD95- marked naive CD8+ T cells. Overall study results and limits: TRB CDR3 properties indicated TCR strength, while surface CD5 was similar across naive subsets. Much lower diversity was found in memory CD8+ cells, while both naive subsets had comparably high diversity. A higher hydrophobicity marked the TRB CDR3s of CXCR3-positive naive cells versus CXCR3-negative naive cells.

The germline V gene has CDR1 MNHEY and CDR2 SVGEGT. The length of the CDR3 is 13 residues. With regard to this clonotype: Antigen specificity is unknown.

Sequencing was done on a sample of naive CXCR3+ CD8+ T cells from blood. Subset of the sample: CD45RO-CCR7+CD27+CD95- naive CD8+ T cells expressing CXCR3 (TNR3+). The source of this sequence is a human donor in good health. Some clones in this sample may be carry-over from other donors' samples. The rearrangement joins TRBV6-2 or TRBV6-3 to TRBJ2-1. The CDR3: CASSYVGYNEQFF.